A selection of T cell receptor beta chains follows, all from one sample in a study of blood T cell repertoires in COVID-19. Produced via immunoSEQ multiplex PCR; TCRdb's table is partial and in-frame only. The profile shows about 520,000 clones, approximately 83% of them singletons. The sequenced material came from peripheral blood. These receptor sequences come from a human donor in a cohort sampled during active COVID-19. The CDR3 runs from the conserved cysteine through the conserved F or W. A D gene is named only where the DNA matches it firmly. The size entry is marked missing in some rows and otherwise reads once, few, many or a size class.

J gene | clone size | D gene | V gene | CDR3 protein | CDR3 DNA
TRBJ1-1 | once | NA | TRBV21-1 | CASSGRQGAMNTEAFF | TGTGCCAGCAGCGGACGACAGGGGGCTATGAACACTGAAGCTTTCTTT
TRBJ2-5 | NA | TRBD2 | TRBV3-1/TRBV3-2 | CASSSGTSGQETQYF | TGTGCCAGCAGCTCCGGGACTAGCGGCCAAGAGACCCAGTACTTC
TRBJ1-4 | NA | NA | TRBV7-9 | CASSLDGGREKLFF | TGTGCCAGCAGCCTGGACGGGGGAAGAGAAAAACTGTTTTTT
TRBJ2-5 | NA | TRBD2 | TRBV5-1 | CASSLVFTSGAPTQYF | TGCGCCAGCAGCTTGGTTTTTACTAGCGGGGCCCCGACCCAGTACTTC
TRBJ2-7 | NA | TRBD2 | TRBV15 | CATSRGRTSGMYEQYF | TGTGCCACCAGCAGAGGGAGGACTAGCGGGATGTACGAGCAGTACTTC
TRBJ2-5 | NA | NA | TRBV2 | CASSEPSPETQYF | TGTGCCAGCAGTGAGCCTAGCCCAGAGACCCAGTACTTC
TRBJ2-1 | NA | TRBD2 | TRBV5-1 | CASSWTSGVSSNEQFF | TGCGCCAGCAGTTGGACTAGCGGGGTGAGTAGCAATGAGCAGTTCTTC
TRBJ2-7 | NA | TRBD1 | TRBV9 | CASSVGGQGLGEQYF | TGTGCCAGCAGCGTAGGCGGACAGGGGCTCGGCGAGCAGTACTTC
TRBJ1-4 | NA | NA | TRBV5-4 | CASSLSSGSNEKLFF | TGTGCCAGCAGCTTATCAAGCGGTTCTAATGAAAAACTGTTTTTT
TRBJ2-2 | NA | TRBD2 | TRBV30 | CAWSVKGTSGRQAGELFF | TGTGCCTGGAGTGTAAAAGGGACTAGCGGGAGGCAGGCCGGGGAGCTGTTTTTT